The source of this TCR beta chain is a study of post-analysis software for immune sequencing data (dated by TCRdb to about 2015). General notes on the study: Recorded disease courses included relapsing-remitting, secondary progressive and progressive-relapsing multiple sclerosis, with some patients lacking subtype annotation. The multiple sclerosis patient repertoires were compared with roughly twelve previously published healthy control repertoires from donors aged roughly 6 to 25 years. A subset of samples was prepared in parallel using single-end sample barcoding, then pooled and co-amplified after Illumina adapter ligation. What the work shows at the level of the full study, not this receptor alone: The control group was slightly older than the multiple sclerosis patient group. Significantly higher frequencies in patients than in controls were found for a few TRBV segments, including TRBV5-6, TRBV5-1 and TRBV20-1. Strong co-clustering of samples prepared in the same batch was shown by direct clustering with F measure, prompting a batch-effect correction. Compared with controls, multiple sclerosis patients had significantly lower normalized Chao1 diversity, a finding suggesting substantial peripheral T-cell clonal expansion.

Library preparation was by PCR. The sequencer listed for this sample is Illumina HiSeq 2500. To reduce PCR and sequencing biases, unique molecular identifiers were built into the TCR beta cDNA libraries. Approximately 500,000 cDNA molecules were obtained per 1 to 10 million input T cells, so each molecule approximated one T cell. The same protocol used for the earlier healthy control dataset was applied to prepare and sequence the patient libraries. Within a given batch, samples were prepared together, multiplexed and sequenced on the same HiSeq lane. As for the original processing: MIGEC was used to process the raw barcoded reads, and molecular identifier groups with only a single read were discarded before consensus assembly and CDR3 extraction. Clonotype tables were post-analysed with VDJtools, and diversity was normalized by down-sampling all datasets to the smallest sample size. Repertoire overlap clustering matched CDR3 amino acid but not nucleotide sequences to correct batch-related cross-sample contamination. TCRdb reworked the public reads: Q25 trimming with fastp, MiXCR clone assembly, productive beta chains retained. Merged by CDR3 protein, the rows form single entries marked with the most common genes and DNA. The V and J calls were determined by TCRdb, not by the authors. For this sample there are some 260,000 distinct CDR3 sequences; 36% appear just once. 4.5% to 5.5% of the sample is taken by the ten largest.

The germline V gene (reference sequence) gives CDR1 as DFQATT and CDR2 as SNEGSKA. V is pruned by 3 bases and J by 8 bases, leaving 6 bases of the junction without a gene match. The CDR3 contains 13 residues, cysteine and phenylalanine counted. The retained sequence is limited to the CDR3, 39 bases, with the frame set at the first base. TCR beta repertoires were profiled from peripheral blood of approximately 13 young patients with multiple sclerosis to demonstrate the VDJtools post-analysis software. Multiple sclerosis patients were children and adolescents aged about 6 to 16 years. In the case of this clonotype: The specificity of this receptor is unknown. There are no base qualities to consult, and no much larger clone falls within one base.

The chain couples TRBV20-1 to TRBJ2-1, with TRBD2 matching 8 junction bases. This sequence originates from a girl aged 10 to 17 with multiple sclerosis. Sequenced input: blood. The CDR3 protein: CSASGRAVDEQFF. Here is the DNA: TGCAGTGCTAGCGGGAGGGCCGTGGATGAGCAGTTCTTC.